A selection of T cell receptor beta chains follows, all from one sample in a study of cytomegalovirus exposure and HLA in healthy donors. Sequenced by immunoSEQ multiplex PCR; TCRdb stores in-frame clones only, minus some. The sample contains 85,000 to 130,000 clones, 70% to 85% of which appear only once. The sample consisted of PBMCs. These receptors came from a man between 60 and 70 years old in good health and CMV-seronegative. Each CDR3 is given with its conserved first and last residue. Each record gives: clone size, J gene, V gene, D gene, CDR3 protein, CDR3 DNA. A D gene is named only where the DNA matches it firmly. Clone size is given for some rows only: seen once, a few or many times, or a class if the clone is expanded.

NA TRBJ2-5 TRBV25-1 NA CASSESGVLETQYF TGTGCCAGCAGTGAATCGGGGGTGCTGGAGACCCAGTACTTC
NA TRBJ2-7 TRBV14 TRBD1 CASSQMGQYEQYF TGTGCCAGCAGCCAGATGGGACAGTACGAGCAGTACTTC
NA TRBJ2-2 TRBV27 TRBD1 CASSLGQGGVNGELFF TGTGCCAGCAGTTTGGGACAGGGAGGAGTGAACGGGGAGCTGTTTTTT
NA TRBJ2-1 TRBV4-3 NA CASSQRMAAPSEQFF TGCGCCAGCAGCCAACGAATGGCGGCCCCTTCTGAGCAGTTCTTC
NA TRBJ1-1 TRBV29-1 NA CSVYSGTEAFF TGCAGCGTTTACAGTGGGACTGAAGCTTTCTTT
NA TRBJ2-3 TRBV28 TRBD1 CASTPVDRVADTQYF TGTGCCAGCACTCCCGTTGACAGGGTGGCAGATACGCAGTATTTT
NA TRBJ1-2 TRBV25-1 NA CASSARKGGNYGYTF TGTGCCAGCAGTGCCCGGAAGGGGGGGAACTATGGCTACACCTTC
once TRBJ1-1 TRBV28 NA CASSGRSDGQAEAFF TGTGCCAGCAGTGGGAGGTCGGACGGTCAGGCTGAAGCTTTCTTT
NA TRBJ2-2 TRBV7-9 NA CASSLGPASGELFF TGTGCCAGCAGCTTAGGCCCCGCGTCCGGGGAGCTGTTTTTT
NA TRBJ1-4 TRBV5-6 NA CASSFSARGATNEKLFF TGTGCCAGCAGCTTTTCGGCCAGGGGTGCAACTAATGAAAAACTGTTTTTT
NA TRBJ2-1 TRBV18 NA CASSFSGVSYNEQFF TGTGCCAGCTCCTTTTCAGGGGTCTCCTACAATGAGCAGTTCTTC
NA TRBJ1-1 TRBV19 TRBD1 CASRWTGISLDTEAFF TGTGCCAGTAGATGGACAGGGATCAGTTTGGACACTGAAGCTTTCTTT
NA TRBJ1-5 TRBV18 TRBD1 CASSPTGQGGTRPQHF TGTGCCAGCTCACCAACCGGACAGGGGGGAACGAGACCCCAGCATTTT
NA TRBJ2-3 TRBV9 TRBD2 CASSVTSGGLTDTQYF TGTGCCAGCAGCGTGACTAGCGGGGGACTTACAGATACGCAGTATTTT
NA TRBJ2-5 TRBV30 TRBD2 CAWSGGGTKETQYF TGTGCCTGGAGTGGCGGGGGGACAAAAGAGACCCAGTACTTC
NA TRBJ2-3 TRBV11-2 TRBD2 CASSGLAGVTDTQYF TGTGCCAGCAGCGGACTAGCGGGAGTGACAGATACGCAGTATTTT
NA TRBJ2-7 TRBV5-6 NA CASRHRQDKFYEQYF TGTGCCAGCAGACACCGCCAGGACAAGTTCTACGAGCAGTACTTC
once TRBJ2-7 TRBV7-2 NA CASSLGLSSYEQYF TGTGCCAGCAGCTTAGGGTTGAGCTCCTACGAGCAGTACTTC
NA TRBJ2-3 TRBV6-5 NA CASSYKGGGTDTQYF TGTGCCAGCAGTTATAAGGGGGGGGGCACAGATACGCAGTATTTT
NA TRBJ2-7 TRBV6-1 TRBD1 CASSGGTGGRYEQYF TGTGCCAGCAGTGGGGGGACAGGGGGGAGATACGAGCAGTACTTC
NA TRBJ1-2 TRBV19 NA CASSIDGGRGGYGYTF TGTGCCAGTAGTATAGATGGCGGCCGGGGGGGCTATGGCTACACCTTC
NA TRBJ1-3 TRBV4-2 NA CASSQELRRSGNTIYF TGTGCCAGCAGCCAAGAATTGCGGCGCTCTGGAAACACCATATATTTT
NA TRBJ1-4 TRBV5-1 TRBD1 CASGQGVYQTNEKLFF TGCGCCAGCGGACAGGGGGTTTACCAAACTAATGAAAAACTGTTTTTT
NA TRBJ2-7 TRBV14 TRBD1 CASSRDRSSYEQYF TGTGCCAGCAGCCGGGACAGGTCCTCCTACGAGCAGTACTTC
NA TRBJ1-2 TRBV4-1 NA CASSQDLINYGYTF TGCGCCAGCAGCCAAGATTTAATTAACTATGGCTACACCTTC
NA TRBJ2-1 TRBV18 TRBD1 CASSPPPGQADNEQFF TGTGCCAGCTCACCACCTCCGGGACAGGCCGACAATGAGCAGTTCTTC
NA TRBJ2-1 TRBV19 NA CASERGYNEQFF TGTGCCAGTGAACGGGGTTACAATGAGCAGTTCTTC
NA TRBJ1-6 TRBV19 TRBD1 CASSDRAYSPLHF TGTGCCAGTAGTGACAGGGCGTATTCACCCCTCCACTTT
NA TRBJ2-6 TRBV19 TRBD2 CASSIGGNSGANVLTF TGTGCCAGTAGTATCGGGGGGAACTCTGGGGCCAACGTCCTGACTTTC
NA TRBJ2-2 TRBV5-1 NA CASSLLAGVAGELFF TGCGCCAGCAGCTTGCTTGCAGGGGTAGCCGGGGAGCTGTTTTTT
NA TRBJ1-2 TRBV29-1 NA CSVGGGADYGYTF TGCAGCGTTGGAGGAGGGGCGGACTATGGCTACACCTTC
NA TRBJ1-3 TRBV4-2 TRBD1 CASSPKNRGLSGNTIYF TGTGCCAGCAGCCCCAAAAACAGGGGGCTTTCTGGAAACACCATATATTTT
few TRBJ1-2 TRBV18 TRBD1 CASSPQAGQGVSGYTF TGTGCCAGCTCCCCACAGGCGGGACAGGGTGTTTCTGGCTACACCTTC
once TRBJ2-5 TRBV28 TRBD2 CASSPGTSGEETQYF TGTGCCAGCAGTCCCGGGACTAGCGGAGAAGAGACCCAGTACTTC
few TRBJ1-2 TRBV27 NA CASSLSGQTYGYTF TGTGCCAGCAGTTTATCAGGACAGACCTATGGCTACACCTTC
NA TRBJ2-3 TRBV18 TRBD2 CASSPPGTNTDTQYF TGTGCCAGCTCACCACCTGGGACTAACACAGATACGCAGTATTTT
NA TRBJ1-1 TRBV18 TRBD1 CASSPRITGVGTEAFF TGTGCCAGCTCACCACGGATCACAGGGGTAGGCACTGAAGCTTTCTTT
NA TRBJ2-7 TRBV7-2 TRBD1 CASSRTGGIYEQYF TGTGCCAGCAGCAGGACAGGGGGCATCTACGAGCAGTACTTC
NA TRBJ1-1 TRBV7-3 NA CASSLTAGATEAFF TGTGCCAGCAGCTTAACAGCAGGGGCCACTGAAGCTTTCTTT
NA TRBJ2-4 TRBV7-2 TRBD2 CASSEGLAGAKNIQYF TGTGCCAGCAGCGAGGGACTAGCGGGGGCCAAAAACATTCAGTACTTC
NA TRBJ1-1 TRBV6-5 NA CASSYSGNMNTEAFF TGTGCCAGCAGTTACTCCGGGAACATGAACACTGAGGCTTTCTTT
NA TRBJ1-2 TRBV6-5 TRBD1 CASRNLDRVNVDYTF TGTGCCAGCAGGAATTTGGACAGGGTGAATGTCGACTACACCTTC
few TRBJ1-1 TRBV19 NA CASSNSLGAEAFF TGTGCCAGTAGTAATTCATTGGGAGCTGAAGCTTTCTTT
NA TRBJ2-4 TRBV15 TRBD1 CATSGRTGVNIQYF TGTGCCACCAGCGGACGGACAGGGGTAAACATTCAGTACTTC
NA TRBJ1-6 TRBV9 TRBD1 CASSKGQGRSYNSPLHF TGTGCCAGCAGCAAGGGACAGGGACGCTCCTATAATTCACCCCTCCACTTT
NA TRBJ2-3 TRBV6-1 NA CASSENEARDTQYF TGTGCCAGCAGTGAAAATGAGGCACGAGATACGCAGTATTTT
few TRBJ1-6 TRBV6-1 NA CATGEIYNSPLHF TGTGCCACCGGGGAGATCTATAATTCACCCCTCCACTTT
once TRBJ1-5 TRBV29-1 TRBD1 CSVGDRVESNQPQHF TGCAGCGTCGGCGACAGGGTGGAAAGCAATCAGCCCCAGCATTTT
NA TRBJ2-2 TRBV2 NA CASRARGELFF TGTGCCAGCCGCGCCAGGGGGGAGCTGTTTTTT
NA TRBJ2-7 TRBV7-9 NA CASSLDTSYEQYF TGTGCCAGCAGCTTAGACACCTCCTACGAGCAGTACTTC
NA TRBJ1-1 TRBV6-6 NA CASSYEAVQAAFF TGTGCCAGCAGTTACGAAGCTGTTCAAGCAGCTTTCTTT
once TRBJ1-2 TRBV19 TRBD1 CASSPGGNGYTF TGTGCCAGTAGCCCAGGGGGAAATGGCTACACCTTC
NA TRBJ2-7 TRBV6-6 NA CASSYSGGHEQYF TGTGCCAGCAGTTACTCAGGGGGACACGAGCAGTACTTC
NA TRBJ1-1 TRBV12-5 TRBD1 CASGLGQGVDTEAFF TGTGCTAGTGGTTTGGGACAGGGTGTGGACACTGAAGCTTTCTTT
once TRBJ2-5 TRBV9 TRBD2 CASTEGTSGEETQYF TGTGCCAGCACCGAGGGGACTAGCGGGGAAGAGACCCAGTACTTC
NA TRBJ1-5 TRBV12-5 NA CASAPGGPNQPQHF TGTGCTAGTGCCCCGGGGGGCCCCAATCAGCCCCAGCATTTT
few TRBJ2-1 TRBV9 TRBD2 CASSVEGLAGTNEQFF TGTGCCAGCAGCGTAGAGGGACTAGCGGGCACCAATGAGCAGTTCTTC
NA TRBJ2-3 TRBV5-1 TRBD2 CASSRRAGDTDTQYF TGCGCCAGCAGCCGCCGAGCGGGGGACACAGATACGCAGTATTTT
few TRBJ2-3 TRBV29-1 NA CSVVVGGRGDTQYF TGCAGCGTTGTTGTGGGGGGGCGCGGAGATACGCAGTATTTT
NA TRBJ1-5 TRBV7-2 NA CASSLGGRVANQPQHF TGTGCCAGCAGCTTAGGTGGCAGGGTGGCCAATCAGCCCCAGCATTTT